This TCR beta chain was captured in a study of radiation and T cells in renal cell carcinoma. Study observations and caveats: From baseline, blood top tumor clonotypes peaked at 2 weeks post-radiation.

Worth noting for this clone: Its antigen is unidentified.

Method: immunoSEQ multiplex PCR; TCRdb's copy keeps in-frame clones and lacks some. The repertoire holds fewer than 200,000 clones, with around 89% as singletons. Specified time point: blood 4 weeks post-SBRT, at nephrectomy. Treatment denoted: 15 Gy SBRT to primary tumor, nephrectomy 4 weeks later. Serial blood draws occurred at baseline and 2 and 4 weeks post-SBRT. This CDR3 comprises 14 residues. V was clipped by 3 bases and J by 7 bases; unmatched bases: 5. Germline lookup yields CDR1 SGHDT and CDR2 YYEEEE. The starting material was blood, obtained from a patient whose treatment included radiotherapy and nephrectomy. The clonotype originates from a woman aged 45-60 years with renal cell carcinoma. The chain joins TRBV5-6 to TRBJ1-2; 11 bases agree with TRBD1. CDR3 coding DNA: TGTGCCAGCAGCTGGGCAGGGACAGGGGGTGGCTACACCTTC. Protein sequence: CASSWAGTGGGYTF.